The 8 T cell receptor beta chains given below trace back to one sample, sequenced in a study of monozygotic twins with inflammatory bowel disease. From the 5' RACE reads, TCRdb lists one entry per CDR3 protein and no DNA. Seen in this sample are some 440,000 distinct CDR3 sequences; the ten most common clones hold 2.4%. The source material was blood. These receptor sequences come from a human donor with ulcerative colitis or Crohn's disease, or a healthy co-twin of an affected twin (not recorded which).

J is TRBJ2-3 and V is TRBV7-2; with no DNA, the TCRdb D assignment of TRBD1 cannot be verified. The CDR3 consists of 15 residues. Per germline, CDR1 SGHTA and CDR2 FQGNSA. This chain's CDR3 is CASRSPGQGPGTQYF.

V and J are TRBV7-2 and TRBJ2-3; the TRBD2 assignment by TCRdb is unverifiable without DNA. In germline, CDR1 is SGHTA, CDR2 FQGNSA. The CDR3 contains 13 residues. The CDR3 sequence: CASSLTRMDTQYF.

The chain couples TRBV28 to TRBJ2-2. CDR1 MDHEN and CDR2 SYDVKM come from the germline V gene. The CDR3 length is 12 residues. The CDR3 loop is CASSFGAVELFF.

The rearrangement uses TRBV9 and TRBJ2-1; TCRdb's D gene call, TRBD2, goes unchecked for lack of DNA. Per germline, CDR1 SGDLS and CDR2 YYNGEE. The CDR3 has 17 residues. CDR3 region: CASSPKVTGLSHNEQFF.

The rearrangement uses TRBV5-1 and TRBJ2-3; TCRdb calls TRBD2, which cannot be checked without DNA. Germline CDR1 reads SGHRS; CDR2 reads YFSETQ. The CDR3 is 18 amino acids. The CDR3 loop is CASSLAQGAGISTDTQYF.

The chain's CDR3 is CASSRNSVNLGTIYF. The V call is TRBV12-3 or TRBV12-4, the J call TRBJ1-3. This CDR3 spans 15 amino acids.

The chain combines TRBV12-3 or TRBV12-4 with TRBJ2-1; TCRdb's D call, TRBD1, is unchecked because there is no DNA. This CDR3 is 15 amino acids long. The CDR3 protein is CASSLEGGAYNEQFF.

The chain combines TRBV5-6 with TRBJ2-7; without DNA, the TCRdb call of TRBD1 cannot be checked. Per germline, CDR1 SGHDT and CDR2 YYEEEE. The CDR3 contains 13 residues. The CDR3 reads CASSGQGAREQYF.